Below are 17 T cell receptor beta chains sequenced from a single sample in a study of blood T cell repertoires in COVID-19. Data came from immunoSEQ multiplex PCR; TCRdb stores just in-frame clones and leaves some out. In the table there are a few hundred thousand clones, about 90% of which are singletons. The sequenced sample was peripheral blood. The receptors derive from an older woman with COVID-19, enrolled during active disease.

The chain combines TRBV3-1 (or the pseudogene TRBV3-2) with TRBJ1-2, with TRBD1 identical over 8 bases. The CDR3 spans 12 residues. Germline V gives CDR1 LGHDT, CDR2 YNNKEL (reference sequence). The junction had 4 bases not matched to a gene; V was cut back by 5 bases and J by 8 bases. The CDR3 sequence is CASSSQGEGYTF. The CDR3 region has the DNA TGTGCCAGCAGCTCACAGGGGGAAGGCTACACCTTC.

For this clone: The sample contains more than one DNA sequence encoding this CDR3. The chain employs TRBV18 and TRBJ1-3, with D unclear. The germline V gene encodes CDR1 KGHSH and CDR2 LQKENI. V was shortened by 6 bases and J by 0 bases, with 24 bases between the two germline ends. The CDR3 runs 19 residues. The CDR3: CASSPRLLGDGISGNTIYF. CDR3 coding DNA: TGTGCCAGCTCGCCCCGACTACTAGGAGACGGAATCTCTGGAAACACCATATATTTT.

The chain joins TRBV7-6 to TRBJ2-3, with 7 bases fitting TRBD2. From germline, CDR1 is SGHVS and CDR2 FNYEAQ. V dropped 3 bases and J dropped 1; count of bases not matched to a gene: 7. CDR3 length: 16 amino acids. CDR3 sequence reads: CASSFTTSLGTDTQYF. CDR3 nucleotides: TGTGCCAGCAGCTTCACGACTAGCTTGGGCACAGATACGCAGTATTTT.

This chain connects TRBV5-8 to TRBJ1-5; 10 bases are shared with TRBD1. With 4 bases clipped from V and 7 bases from J, the junction kept 8 bases outside the gene matches. This CDR3 region has 15 residues. Germline CDR1 reads SGHTS; CDR2 reads YDEGEE. The CDR3 coding sequence is TGTGCCAGCAGCAATAAAGACAGGGGGCGGCAGCCCCAGCATTTT. Encoded protein: CASSNKDRGRQPQHF.

The chain carries TRBV4-3 and TRBJ1-6; TRBD1 aligns across 7 bases. The CDR3 consists of 18 residues. Germline lookup yields CDR1 LGHNA and CDR2 YSLEER. V shed 2 bases and J 0 bases; nucleotides not matched to a gene: 7. The chain's CDR3 is CASSQTLPGGSYNSPLHF. CDR3 sequence (DNA): TGCGCCAGCAGCCAAACTCTCCCAGGGGGCTCCTATAATTCACCCCTCCACTTT.

The V and J genes are TRBV24-1 and TRBJ2-2; D unclear. This CDR3 region has 13 residues. The V end lost 0 bases, the J end lost 5 bases, and 3 bases lay between the germline ends. Germline loops: CDR1 KGHDR, CDR2 SFDVKD. The CDR3, as DNA: TGTGCCACCAGTGATTTGTCGACCGGGGAGCTGTTTTTT. Residues: CATSDLSTGELFF.

The chain couples TRBV3-1 (or the pseudogene TRBV3-2) to TRBJ2-5; 7 bases fit TRBD2. Germline CDR1 and CDR2: LGHDT and YNNKEL (reference sequence). Losses at the gene ends were 4 bases for V and 0 bases for J; bases not matched to a gene: 5. CDR3 length: 15 amino acids. In DNA form, the CDR3 reads TGTGCCAGCAGCCGAAGCGGGGCTTACCAAGAGACCCAGTACTTC. Translated, it gives CASSRSGAYQETQYF.

The chain employs TRBV4-3 and TRBJ2-3, with TRBD1 identical over 7 bases. Trimming cost V 2 bases and J 0 bases; bases outside gene matches: 14. In germline, CDR1 is LGHNA, CDR2 YSLEER. The CDR3 is 19 amino acids. The CDR3 protein is CASSQRRGTASPSTDTQYF. CDR3 in DNA: TGCGCCAGCAGCCAAAGACGAGGGACAGCATCCCCTAGCACAGATACGCAGTATTTT.

J is TRBJ1-1 and V is TRBV12-5; D might be TRBD1 (5 bases). The V gene's germline CDR1 is LGHNT and CDR2 FRNRAP. CDR3 length: 13 amino acids. V gave up 5 bases and J gave up 5 bases, with 12 bases separating them. The CDR3 spells CASGMQGWTEAFF. For the CDR3, the DNA is TGTGCTAGTGGTATGCAGGGCTGGACTGAAGCTTTCTTT. The full variable domain, with the rest looked up from reference TRBV12-5 and TRBJ1-1, is DARVTQTPRHKVTEMGQEVTMRCQPILGHNTVFWYRQTMMQGLELLAYFRNRAPLDDSGMPKDRFSAEMPDATLATLKIQPSEPRDSAVYFCASGMQGWTEAFFGQGTRLTVV.

The chain uses TRBV6-5 and TRBJ1-2, with 12 bases matching TRBD1. Germline assignment: CDR1 MNHEY and CDR2 SVGAGI. Trimming cost V 7 bases and J 4 bases; bases outside gene matches: 7. The CDR3 contains 15 residues. The CDR3 sequence: CASKVGQGAFYGYTF. Here the CDR3 DNA reads TGTGCCAGCAAAGTGGGACAGGGGGCCTTCTATGGCTACACCTTC.

The gene calls are TRBV15 and TRBJ1-1, with D hard to call. The V end was cut by 1 base, the J end by 0 bases, with 9 bases between. CDR3 length: 15 amino acids. Germline V gene sequence: CDR1 LNHNV, CDR2 YYDKDF (reference sequence). CDR3 bases: TGTGCCACCAGCAGAGGGCTAGTGATGAACACTGAAGCTTTCTTT. As protein: CATSRGLVMNTEAFF. Combining the CDR3 with reference TRBV15 and TRBJ1-1 gives the whole variable domain DAMVIQNPRYQVTQFGKPVTLSCSQTLNHNVMYWYQQKSSQAPKLLFHYYDKDFNNEADTPDNFQSRRPNTSFCFLDIRSPGLGDTAMYLCATSRGLVMNTEAFFGQGTRLTVV.

The chain combines TRBV4-3 with TRBJ2-7; 7 bases map to TRBD2. Per germline, CDR1 LGHNA and CDR2 YSLEER. The CDR3 runs to 17 residues. J was trimmed by 4 bases and V by 3 bases; bases with no gene match: 15. Here the CDR3 reads CASSHILLRGTLYEQYF. The CDR3 nucleotides are TGCGCCAGCAGCCATATCCTTTTGCGGGGGACCTTGTACGAGCAGTACTTC.

The V gene is TRBV3-1 (or the pseudogene TRBV3-2), the J gene TRBJ2-7; a possible D gene is TRBD1 (6 bases). Germline V gene data show CDR1 as LGHDT and CDR2 as YNNKEL (reference sequence). Trimming took 4 bases from V and 5 from J, leaving 15 bases between them. The CDR3 loop spans 14 amino acids. CDR3 residues: CASSRRQAFDEQYF. The CDR3 region has the DNA TGTGCCAGCAGCCGCCGACAGGCTTTCGACGAGCAGTACTTC.

V usage is TRBV7-8 and J usage is TRBJ2-5, with unresolved D. V was trimmed by 3 bases and J by 5 bases, leaving 13 bases between them. Looked up from germline, CDR1 is SGHVS and CDR2 is FQNEAQ. The length of the CDR3 is 14 residues. Written as DNA, the CDR3 is TGTGCCAGCAGCTTTGATCTAGTGAAGGAGACCCAGTACTTC. It codes for CASSFDLVKETQYF.

The V call is TRBV15, the J call TRBJ2-7; TRBD2 matches 12 bases. The V and J ends lost 1 base and 6 bases, in that order; junction bases with no gene match: 4. Germline V gene sequence: CDR1 LNHNV, CDR2 YYDKDF (reference sequence). The length of the CDR3 is 15 residues. The DNA of the CDR3 is TGTGCCACCAGCAGAGTGGCTAGCGGGGGGGGCGAGCAGTACTTC. Protein sequence: CATSRVASGGGEQYF.

The rearrangement joins TRBV4-1 to TRBJ2-2; 7 bases line up with TRBD1. V shed 5 bases and J 6 bases; nucleotides not matched to a gene: 9. Germline CDR1 is MGHRA and CDR2 is YSYEKL. The CDR3 is 15 amino acids. The CDR3 reads CASSYGQAGAGELFF. In DNA form, the CDR3 reads TGCGCCAGCAGCTATGGACAGGCCGGGGCCGGGGAGCTGTTTTTT.

This chain connects TRBV13 to TRBJ2-7, with D possibly TRBD2 on 5 matching bases. The CDR3 is made up of 15 amino acids. Per germline, CDR1 PRHDT and CDR2 FYEKMQ (reference sequence). The germline V and J ends were trimmed by 4 bases and 4 bases, with 17 bases remaining between them. This CDR3 reads CASSYGRNWTYEQYF. The CDR3 DNA reads TGTGCCAGCAGCTACGGAAGAAATTGGACTTACGAGCAGTACTTC.